The TCR beta chain under discussion was sequenced for a study of control samples from healthy donors and cancer patients. TCRdb's table, derived via immunoSEQ multiplex PCR, lists solely in-frame clones and lacks some. The sample carries roughly 200,000 clones, approximately 92% recorded once. CDR1 LNHDA and CDR2 SQIVND come from the germline V gene (reference sequence). The V end was cut by 5 bases, the J end by 7 bases, with 8 bases between. This CDR3 spans 11 amino acids. Input material: blood. The TCR was taken from a man between 18 and 35 years old in good health. The rearrangement links TRBV19 to TRBJ1-1; the D is unclear. CDR3 loop: CASSSQIEAFF. The CDR3 region has the DNA TGTGCCAGTAGTTCGCAGATTGAAGCTTTCTTT.